This TCR beta chain came from a study of beta chain features in type 1 diabetes. Points from the study as a whole: Moderate yet significant TCRB CDR3 shortening was seen in Type 1 diabetes patients in all four CD4+ subsets.

About this clone: Its antigen is not identified.

Sequenced material consisted of expressed TCRB transcripts (all of the isolated RNA was reverse transcribed). Repertoires were generated with immunoSEQ multiplex PCR, while TCRdb's copy carries only in-frame clones and drops some. This sample carries 40,000 or so clones, approximately 72% of them seen once, and the ten largest clones take more than 2%. The CDR3 is made up of 14 amino acids. Trimming shortened V by 1 base and J by 8 bases, and 11 bases separated the two germline ends. Germline loops: CDR1 LGHNA, CDR2 YNFKEQ. The specimen sequenced was Tregs from blood. This sequence originates from a woman between 18 and 29 years old with type 1 diabetes. The chain is built from TRBV4-2 and TRBJ1-4; D unclear. DNA of the CDR3: TGTGCCAGCAGCCAAGGGAGGGAACGAGAAAAACTGTTTTTT. Translated: CASSQGREREKLFF.